This entry lists 22 T cell receptor beta chains sequenced from one sample in a study of regulatory T cells in long-lasting Graves disease. Both iRepertoire HTBI primers and Arm-PCR of CDR3 regions were used to build the TCR beta libraries. TCRdb processed the multiplex PCR reads anew with MiXCR; each CDR3 protein has one entry. Of more than 450,000 distinct CDR3 sequences in the sample, under 20% were seen once. Stated time point: newly diagnosed GD, antithyroid drugs for less than 3 months. The authors made the TCR library using RNA they extracted from PBMCs. These records were also assigned to another study, of T cells in Graves' hyperthyroidism and ophthalmopathy.

The starting material was peripheral blood mononuclear cells (PBMCs), obtained at new diagnosis, from a patient treated with antithyroid drugs. Receptors originate from a man aged 40-55 years with Graves disease.

This clonotype was recorded at least ten times. This chain links TRBV12-3 or TRBV12-4 with TRBJ2-5; TRBD1 matches at 9 bases. The V gene end was trimmed by 1 base and the J gene end by 5 bases; junction bases not matched to a gene: 8. CDR3 length: 16 residues. The CDR3: CASSLDWGTGYETQYF. The CDR3 bases are TGTGCCAGCAGTTTAGATTGGGGGACAGGGTATGAGACCCAGTACTTC.

The rearrangement links TRBV6-5 to TRBJ2-3, with TRBD2 matching 12 bases. Trimming removed 2 bases from V and 0 bases from J; junction bases left unmatched: 6. Germline CDR1 MNHEY, CDR2 SVGAGI. This CDR3 is 18 amino acids long. CDR3 in amino acids: CASSYRTSGDASTDTQYF. For the CDR3, the DNA is TGTGCCAGCAGTTACCGGACTAGCGGGGACGCTAGCACAGATACGCAGTATTTT.

This clonotype occurred many times. The rearrangement joins TRBV2 to TRBJ2-1, with D uncertain. Trimming stripped 3 bases from V and 3 bases from J, with 12 bases between. CDR1 is SNHLY and CDR2 is FYNNEI in the germline V gene. The CDR3 contains 15 residues. The CDR3 here is CASSEERVGYNEQFF. CDR3 nucleotide sequence: TGTGCCAGCAGTGAGGAAAGGGTTGGCTACAATGAGCAGTTCTTC.

CDR3 sequence: CASSFWTSGGYEQYF. The CDR3 region has the DNA TGTGCCAGCAGCTTCTGGACTAGCGGGGGCTACGAGCAGTACTTC. The gene calls are TRBV5-6 and TRBJ2-7; 13 bases map to TRBD2. Germline-derived CDR1 and CDR2 are SGHDT and YYEEEE. The CDR3 consists of 15 residues. V trimming: 2 bases; J trimming: 3 bases; junction bases outside the gene matches: 2.

This clonotype appeared many times. The V gene is TRBV5-5, the J gene TRBJ2-3; D may be TRBD1 or TRBD2 (5 bases each). Germline lookup yields CDR1 SGHKS and CDR2 YYEKEE (reference sequence). The CDR3 has 14 residues. Trimming stripped 2 bases from V and 5 bases from J, with 12 bases between. CDR3 in amino acids: CASSLKGPQDTQYF. The CDR3, as DNA: TGTGCCAGCAGCTTAAAGGGACCACAAGATACGCAGTATTTT.

This clonotype has ten or more counts. The V gene is TRBV12-3 or TRBV12-4, the J gene TRBJ2-1; TRBD1 aligns across 7 bases. The CDR3 runs 14 residues. V shed 3 bases and J 5 bases; nucleotides not matched to a gene: 4. This CDR3 is CASSFFTGDNEQFF. CDR3 DNA sequence: TGTGCCAGCAGTTTCTTCACAGGGGACAATGAGCAGTTCTTC.

This clonotype has only a few counts. CDR3 DNA: TGTGCCATCAGGGGGAATACCGGGGAGCTGTTTTTT. It codes for CAIRGNTGELFF. The chain links TRBV10-3 to TRBJ2-2; D gene unclear. Trimming took 6 bases from V and 5 from J, leaving 7 bases between them. The V gene's germline CDR1 is ENHRY and CDR2 SYGVKD. The CDR3 is 12 residues long.

This clonotype was observed a handful of times. This chain links TRBV25-1 with TRBJ2-2; D remains unclear. Between the trimmed V and J ends, which lost 1 base and 1 base, there was a span of 4 bases. The CDR3 covers 14 residues. CDR1 is MGHDK and CDR2 is SYGVNS in the germline V gene. The CDR3 reads CASSESVNTGELFF. The CDR3 DNA follows: TGTGCCAGCAGTGAATCAGTGAACACCGGGGAGCTGTTTTTT.

This clonotype was picked up many times. This sequence joins TRBV28 and TRBJ2-7, with 13 positions matching TRBD2. The CDR3 runs 14 residues. CDR1 is MDHEN and CDR2 is SYDVKM in the germline V gene. V was clipped by 6 bases and J by 3 bases; unmatched bases: 2. For the CDR3, the DNA is TGTGCCAGCAGGGGGACTAGCGGGAACTACGAGCAGTACTTC. It is translated as CASRGTSGNYEQYF. Supplemented by reference TRBV28 and TRBJ2-7, the full variable domain reads DVKVTQSSRYLVKRTGEKVFLECVQDMDHENMFWYRQDPGLGLRLIYFSYDVKMKEKGDIPEGYSVSREKKERFSLILESASTNQTSMYLCASRGTSGNYEQYFGPGTRLTVT.

The CDR3 sequence is CASSIGRGTGELFF. Here the CDR3 DNA reads TGTGCCAGTAGTATAGGACGGGGGACCGGGGAGCTGTTTTTT. This chain links TRBV19 with TRBJ2-2, with D possibly matching TRBD2 (6 bases). The V end lost 1 base, the J end lost 5 bases, and 8 bases lay between the germline ends. Germline CDR1 reads LNHDA; CDR2 reads SQIVND (reference sequence). This CDR3 is 14 amino acids long.

This chain's CDR3 is CASGPLGADTDTQYF. CDR3 in DNA: TGTGCTAGTGGTCCGCTCGGGGCTGACACAGATACGCAGTATTTT. The V call is TRBV12-5, the J call TRBJ2-3; D may correspond to TRBD1 or TRBD2 (5 bases each). Germline CDR1 and CDR2: LGHNT and FRNRAP. V shed 5 bases and J shed 2 bases, with 14 bases lying between them. The CDR3 extends over 15 amino acids. The full variable domain, with the rest looked up from reference TRBV12-5 and TRBJ2-3, is DARVTQTPRHKVTEMGQEVTMRCQPILGHNTVFWYRQTMMQGLELLAYFRNRAPLDDSGMPKDRFSAEMPDATLATLKIQPSEPRDSAVYFCASGPLGADTDTQYFGPGTRLTVL.

This clonotype was counted ten times or more. The chain carries TRBV7-2 and TRBJ2-7, with 10 bases fitting TRBD1. The CDR3 is 14 residues long. Germline V CDR1 and CDR2: SGHTA, FQGNSA. J gave up 5 bases and V 3 bases, and 4 bases lay outside the gene matches. The CDR3 nucleotides are TGTGCCAGCAGCTTGACAGGGGGCGTCCACGAGCAGTACTTC. Encoded protein: CASSLTGGVHEQYF. The whole variable domain, remainder taken from reference TRBV7-2 and TRBJ2-7, is GAGVSQSPSNKVTEKGKDVELRCDPISGHTALYWYRQSLGQGLEFLIYFQGNSAPDKSGLPSDRFSAERTGGSVSTLTIQRTQQEDSAVYLCASSLTGGVHEQYFGPGTRLTVT.

This clonotype occurred many times. The rearrangement joins TRBV27 to TRBJ2-1, with 9 nucleotides matching TRBD1. The CDR3 has 14 residues. The germline V gene encodes CDR1 MNHEY and CDR2 SMNVEV (reference sequence). After removal of 5 bases from V and 8 bases from J, the junction contained 7 bases not matched to a gene. The CDR3 protein is CASSENRGRDEQFF. CDR3 sequence (DNA): TGTGCCAGCAGTGAAAACAGGGGGCGCGATGAGCAGTTCTTC.

This clonotype was counted between two and nine times. The genes are TRBV11-2 and TRBJ2-7, with D possibly TRBD2 on 6 matching bases. Between the trimmed V and J ends, which lost 7 bases and 2 bases, there was a span of 15 bases. Germline V gene data show CDR1 as SGHAT and CDR2 as FQNNGV. The CDR3 runs 14 residues. CDR3 residues: CASTPGTGPYEQYF. The CDR3 coding sequence is TGTGCCAGCACCCCTGGGACTGGCCCCTACGAGCAGTACTTC.

This clonotype occurred many times. V is TRBV29-1 and J is TRBJ2-3; 11 bases map to TRBD2. With V trimmed by 2 bases and J by 0 bases, 7 bases remained unmatched. Germline CDR1 reads SQVTM; CDR2 reads ANQGSEA. This CDR3 contains 17 residues. In DNA, the CDR3 is TGCAGCGTTGAAAATACCGGGACTAGCGGAAGCACAGATACGCAGTATTTT. It codes for CSVENTGTSGSTDTQYF.

This clonotype was detected many times. The chain links TRBV28 to TRBJ2-4, with TRBD2 identical over 15 bases. The germline gives CDR1 MDHEN, CDR2 SYDVKM. Trimming removed 2 bases from V and 0 bases from J; junction bases left unmatched: 5. CDR3 length: 19 amino acids. CDR3: CASSLTGLAGGPAKNIQYF. For the CDR3, the DNA is TGTGCCAGCAGTTTAACCGGACTAGCGGGAGGGCCAGCCAAAAACATTCAGTACTTC.

This chain connects TRBV19 to TRBJ2-1; TRBD2 matches 9 bases. J lost 2 bases, V lost 2 bases, and 4 bases had no gene match. CDR1 and CDR2 from the germline V gene are LNHDA and SQIVND (reference sequence). The CDR3 extends over 16 amino acids. This CDR3 reads CASSIQGGRAYNEQFF. The CDR3 DNA follows: TGTGCCAGTAGTATACAGGGCGGGAGGGCCTACAATGAGCAGTTCTTC. Using reference TRBV19 and TRBJ2-1 for the parts outside the CDR3, the full variable domain is DGGITQSPKYLFRKEGQNVTLSCEQNLNHDAMYWYRQDPGQGLRLIYYSQIVNDFQKGDIAEGYSVSREKKESFPLTVTSAQKNPTAFYLCASSIQGGRAYNEQFFGPGTRLTVL.

This clonotype appeared many times. This rearrangement joins TRBV20-1 to TRBJ2-7; D unclear. With 1 base removed from V and 6 bases from J, the gap between germline ends came to 10 bases. The CDR3 extends over 12 amino acids. The germline V gene has CDR1 DFQATT and CDR2 SNEGSKA (reference sequence). The DNA for the CDR3 is TGCAGTGCTAGAGCTCACAGAGGCGAGCAGTACTTC. Translating it yields CSARAHRGEQYF.

In this sample, this clonotype turned up many times. The chain combines TRBV28 with TRBJ1-5; tentatively, D is TRBD1 (6 bases). Trimming pared 5 bases from V and 6 bases from J, leaving 17 bases between. Germline CDR1 and CDR2: MDHEN and SYDVKM. There are 15 residues in the CDR3. The CDR3 DNA is TGTGCCAGCAGTCAATACGTTACAGGGACTCAGCCCCAGCATTTT. It translates to CASSQYVTGTQPQHF.

In this sample, this clonotype turned up many times. The rearrangement joins TRBV2 to TRBJ1-1; 9 bases line up with TRBD1. Germline values: CDR1 SNHLY, CDR2 FYNNEI. The length of the CDR3 is 15 residues. V lost 6 bases, J lost 1 base, and 6 bases stayed unmatched. CDR3 region: CASRPQGARNTEAFF. The CDR3 nucleotides are TGTGCCAGCAGGCCACAGGGGGCGCGGAACACTGAAGCTTTCTTT.

This clonotype was counted only a few times. This chain joins TRBV20-1 and TRBJ1-2; D might be TRBD1 (5 bases). The V end was cut by 3 bases, the J end by 6 bases, with 20 bases between. The length of the CDR3 is 15 residues. The germline V gene encodes CDR1 DFQATT and CDR2 SNEGSKA (reference sequence). CDR3 loop: CSARGRQARSNGYTF. The CDR3 coding sequence is TGCAGTGCTAGGGGGCGGCAGGCAAGATCTAATGGCTACACCTTC.

This clonotype was counted ten times or more. The chain combines TRBV30 with TRBJ2-7, with 10 nucleotides matching TRBD1. The germline CDR1 and CDR2 sequences are GTSNPN and SVGIG (reference sequence). The CDR3 is 15 amino acids. The ends lost 7 bases at V and 4 bases at J; junction bases unmatched: 13. This CDR3 is CASLRRQGALYEQYF. The CDR3 DNA reads as TGTGCCTCCTTACGGCGACAGGGGGCGCTTTACGAGCAGTACTTC. The full variable domain, completed using reference TRBV30 and TRBJ2-7, is SQTIHQWPATLVQPVGSPLSLECTVEGTSNPNLYWYRQAAGRGLQLLFYSVGIGQISSEVPQNLSASRPQDRQFILSSKKLLLSDSGFYLCASLRRQGALYEQYFGPGTRLTVT.